This T cell receptor (beta chain) was recovered during a study of blood T cell repertoires in COVID-19. About the research overall: COVID-19 samples collected from the United States, Italy and Spain covered acute and convalescent phases.

This CDR3 has 16 residues. Losses at the gene ends were 2 bases for V and 4 bases for J; bases not matched to a gene: 5. The V gene's germline CDR1 is SGHDT and CDR2 YYEEEE. Produced via immunoSEQ multiplex PCR; TCRdb's table is partial and in-frame only. The table records fewer than 250,000 clones, 87% of them present only once. This chain connects TRBV5-6 to TRBJ2-2; TRBD2 matches at 10 bases. Sequencing used PBMCs or T cells enriched from blood (not recorded which). The TCR sequence derives from a woman aged 25 to 39 with acute COVID-19. CDR3 DNA: TGTGCCAGCAGCTTATTACTAGCGGGGCGCACCGGGGAGCTGTTTTTT. It yields the protein CASSLLLAGRTGELFF.